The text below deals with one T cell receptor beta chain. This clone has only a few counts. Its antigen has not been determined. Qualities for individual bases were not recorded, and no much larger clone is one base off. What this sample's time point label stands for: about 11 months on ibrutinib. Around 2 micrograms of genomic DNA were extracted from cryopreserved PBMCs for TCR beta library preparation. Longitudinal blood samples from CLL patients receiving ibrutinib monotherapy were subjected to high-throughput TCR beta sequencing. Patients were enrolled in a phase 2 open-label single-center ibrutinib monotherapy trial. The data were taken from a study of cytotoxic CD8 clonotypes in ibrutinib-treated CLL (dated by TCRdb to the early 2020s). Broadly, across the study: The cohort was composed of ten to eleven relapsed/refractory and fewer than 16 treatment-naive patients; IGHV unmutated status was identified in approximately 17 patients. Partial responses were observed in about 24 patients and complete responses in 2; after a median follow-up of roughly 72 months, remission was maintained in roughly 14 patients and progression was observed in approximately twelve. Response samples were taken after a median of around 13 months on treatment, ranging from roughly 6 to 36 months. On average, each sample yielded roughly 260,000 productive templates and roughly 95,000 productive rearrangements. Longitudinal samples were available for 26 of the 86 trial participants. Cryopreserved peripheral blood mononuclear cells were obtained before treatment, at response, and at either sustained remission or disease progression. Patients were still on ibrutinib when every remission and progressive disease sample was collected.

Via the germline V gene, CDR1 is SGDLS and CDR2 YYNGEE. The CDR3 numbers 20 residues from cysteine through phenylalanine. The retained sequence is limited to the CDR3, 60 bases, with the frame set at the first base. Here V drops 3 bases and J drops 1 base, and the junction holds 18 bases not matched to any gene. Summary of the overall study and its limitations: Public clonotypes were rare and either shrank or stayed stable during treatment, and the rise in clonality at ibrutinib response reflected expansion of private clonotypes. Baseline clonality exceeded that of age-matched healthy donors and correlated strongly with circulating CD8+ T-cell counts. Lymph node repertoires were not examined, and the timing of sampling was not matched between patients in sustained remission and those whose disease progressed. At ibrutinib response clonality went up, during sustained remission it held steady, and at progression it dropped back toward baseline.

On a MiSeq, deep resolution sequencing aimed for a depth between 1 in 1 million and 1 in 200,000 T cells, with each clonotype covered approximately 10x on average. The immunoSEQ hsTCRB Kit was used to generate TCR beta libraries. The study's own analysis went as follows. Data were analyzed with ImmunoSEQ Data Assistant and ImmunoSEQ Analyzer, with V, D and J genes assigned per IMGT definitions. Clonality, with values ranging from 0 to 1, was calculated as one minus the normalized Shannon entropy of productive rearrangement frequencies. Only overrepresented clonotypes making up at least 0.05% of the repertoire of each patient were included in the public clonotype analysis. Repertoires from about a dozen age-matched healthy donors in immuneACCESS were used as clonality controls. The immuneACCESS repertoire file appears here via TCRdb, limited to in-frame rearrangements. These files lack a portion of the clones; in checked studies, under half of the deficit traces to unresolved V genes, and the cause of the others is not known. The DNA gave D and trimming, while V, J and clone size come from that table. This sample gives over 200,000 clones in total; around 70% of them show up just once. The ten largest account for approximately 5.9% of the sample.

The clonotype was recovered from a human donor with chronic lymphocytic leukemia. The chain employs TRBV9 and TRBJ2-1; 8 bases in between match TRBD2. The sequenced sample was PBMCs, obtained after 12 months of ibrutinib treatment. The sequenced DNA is TGTGCCAGCAGCGACCCCCGGGGGTCGGTTAGCGGGATGTCCTACAATGAGCAGTTCTTC. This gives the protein CASSDPRGSVSGMSYNEQFF. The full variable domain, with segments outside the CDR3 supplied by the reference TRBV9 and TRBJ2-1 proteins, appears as DSGVTQTPKHLITATGQRVTLRCSPRSGDLSVYWYQQSLDQGLQFLIQYYNGEERAKGNILERFSAQQFPDLHSELNLSSLELGDSALYFCASSDPRGSVSGMSYNEQFFGPGTRLTVL.